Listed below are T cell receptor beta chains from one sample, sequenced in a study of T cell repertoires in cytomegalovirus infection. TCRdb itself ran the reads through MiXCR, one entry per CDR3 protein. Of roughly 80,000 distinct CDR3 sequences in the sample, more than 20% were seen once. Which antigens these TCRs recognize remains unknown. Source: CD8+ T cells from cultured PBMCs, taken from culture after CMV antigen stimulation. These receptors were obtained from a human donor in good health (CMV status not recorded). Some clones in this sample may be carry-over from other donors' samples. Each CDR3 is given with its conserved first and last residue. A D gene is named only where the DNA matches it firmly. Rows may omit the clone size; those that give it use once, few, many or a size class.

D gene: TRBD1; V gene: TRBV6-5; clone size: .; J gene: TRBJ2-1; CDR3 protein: CASSYTGGTGVDEQFF; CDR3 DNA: TGTGCCAGCAGTTACACAGGCGGGACAGGGGTAGATGAGCAGTTCTTC
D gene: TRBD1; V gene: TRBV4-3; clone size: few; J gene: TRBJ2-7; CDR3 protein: CASSQGRGPPVGQYF; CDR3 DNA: TGCGCCAGCAGCCAAGGCAGGGGGCCCCCTGTTGGGCAGTACTTC
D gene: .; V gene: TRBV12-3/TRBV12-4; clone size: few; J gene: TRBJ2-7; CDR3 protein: CASSMSRNRGYEQYF; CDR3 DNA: TGTGCCAGCAGTATGAGCAGGAACCGGGGATACGAGCAGTACTTC
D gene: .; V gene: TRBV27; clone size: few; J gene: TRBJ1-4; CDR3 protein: CASSLSGGEKLFF; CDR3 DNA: TGTGCCAGCAGTTTGTCGGGGGGTGAAAAACTGTTTTTT
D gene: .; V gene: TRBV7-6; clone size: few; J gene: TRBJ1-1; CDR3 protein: CASSFAGGGGGNTEAFF; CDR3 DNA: TGTGCCAGCAGCTTCGCCGGCGGGGGAGGGGGGAACACTGAAGCTTTCTTT
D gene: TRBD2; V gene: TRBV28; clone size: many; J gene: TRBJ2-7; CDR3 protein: CASSPGRGKEQYF; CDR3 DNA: TGTGCCAGCAGCCCCGGGAGGGGTAAAGAGCAGTACTTC
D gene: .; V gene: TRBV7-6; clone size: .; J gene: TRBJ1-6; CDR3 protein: CASSLGWESLLHF; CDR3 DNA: TGTGCCAGCAGCTTAGGTTGGGAGTCCCTCCTCCACTTT
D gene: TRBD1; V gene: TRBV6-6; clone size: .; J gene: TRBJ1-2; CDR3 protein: CASSYKHKGQGADGYTF; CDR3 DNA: TGTGCCAGCAGTTACAAGCACAAGGGACAGGGGGCGGATGGCTACACCTTC
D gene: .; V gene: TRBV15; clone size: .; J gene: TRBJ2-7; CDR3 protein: CATRERGDYEQYF; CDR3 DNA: TGTGCCACCAGAGAGCGTGGAGACTACGAGCAGTACTTC
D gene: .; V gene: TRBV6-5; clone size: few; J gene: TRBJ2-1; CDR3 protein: CASSPTELQGYNEQFF; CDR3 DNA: TGTGCCAGCAGCCCTACAGAATTACAGGGTTACAATGAGCAGTTCTTC
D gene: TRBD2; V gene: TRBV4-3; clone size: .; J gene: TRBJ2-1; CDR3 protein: CASSQDKEGGPSYNEQFF; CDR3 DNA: TGCGCCAGCAGCCAAGATAAGGAGGGAGGGCCCTCCTACAATGAGCAGTTCTTC
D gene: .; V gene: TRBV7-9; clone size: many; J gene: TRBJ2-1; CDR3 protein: CASSLPYNEQFF; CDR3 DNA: TGTGCCAGCAGCTTACCCTACAATGAGCAGTTCTTC
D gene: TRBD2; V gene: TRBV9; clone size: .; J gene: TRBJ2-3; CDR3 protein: CASSVAGGLGQYF; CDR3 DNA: TGTGCCAGCAGCGTAGCGGGAGGGTTGGGGCAGTATTTT
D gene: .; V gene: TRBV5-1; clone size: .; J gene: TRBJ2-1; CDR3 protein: CASVDTDFYNEQFF; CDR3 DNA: TGCGCCAGTGTTGACACGGACTTTTACAATGAGCAGTTCTTC
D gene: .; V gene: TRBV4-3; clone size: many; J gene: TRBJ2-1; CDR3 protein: CASSQEAKGTNEQFF; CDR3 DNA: TGCGCCAGCAGCCAAGAGGCCAAGGGAACGAATGAGCAGTTCTTC
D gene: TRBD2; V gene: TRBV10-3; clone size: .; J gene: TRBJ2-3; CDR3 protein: CAISEVGGAGGSVNTQYF; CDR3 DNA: TGTGCCATCAGTGAAGTAGGAGGGGCGGGAGGAAGCGTGAATACGCAGTATTTT
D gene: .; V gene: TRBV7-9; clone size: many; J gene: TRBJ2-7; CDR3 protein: CASSLKDRGGTYEQYF; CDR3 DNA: TGTGCCAGCAGCTTAAAGGACCGGGGCGGAACCTACGAGCAGTACTTC
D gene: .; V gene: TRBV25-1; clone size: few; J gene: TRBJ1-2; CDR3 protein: CASSESGRNYGYTF; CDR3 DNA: TGTGCCAGCAGTGAATCTGGCAGGAACTATGGCTACACCTTC
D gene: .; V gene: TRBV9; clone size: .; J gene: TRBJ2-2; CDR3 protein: CASSANPRLANTGELFF; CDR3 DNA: TGTGCCAGCAGCGCCAATCCCAGACTCGCGAACACCGGGGAGCTGTTTTTT
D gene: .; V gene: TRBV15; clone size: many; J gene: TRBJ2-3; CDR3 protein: CATSRSSTDTQYF; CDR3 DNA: TGTGCCACCAGCAGGTCCTCGACAGATACGCAGTATTTT